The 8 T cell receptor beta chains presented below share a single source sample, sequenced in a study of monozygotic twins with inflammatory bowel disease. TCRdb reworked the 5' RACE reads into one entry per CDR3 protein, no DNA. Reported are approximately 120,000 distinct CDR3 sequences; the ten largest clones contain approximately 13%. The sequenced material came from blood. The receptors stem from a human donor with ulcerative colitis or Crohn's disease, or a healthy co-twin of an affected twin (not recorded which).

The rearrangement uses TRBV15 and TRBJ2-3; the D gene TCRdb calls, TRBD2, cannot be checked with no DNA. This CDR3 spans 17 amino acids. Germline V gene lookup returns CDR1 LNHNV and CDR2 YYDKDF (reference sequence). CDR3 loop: CATSRDGSSASTDTQYF.

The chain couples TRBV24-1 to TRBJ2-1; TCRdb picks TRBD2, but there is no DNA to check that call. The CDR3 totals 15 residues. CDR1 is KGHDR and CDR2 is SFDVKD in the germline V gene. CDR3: CATSTSSGGRDEQFF.

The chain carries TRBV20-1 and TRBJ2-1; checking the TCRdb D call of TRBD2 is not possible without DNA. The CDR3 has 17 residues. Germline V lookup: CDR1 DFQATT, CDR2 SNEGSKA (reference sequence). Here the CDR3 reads CSASEFQRGGSYNEQFF.

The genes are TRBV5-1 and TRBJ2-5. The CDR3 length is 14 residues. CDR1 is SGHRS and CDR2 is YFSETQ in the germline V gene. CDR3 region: CASSLPGPEETQYF.

The CDR3 here is CSARVTTNEKLFF. V gene TRBV20-1 combines with J gene TRBJ1-4. CDR3 length equals 13 residues. Germline CDR1 DFQATT, CDR2 SNEGSKA (reference sequence).

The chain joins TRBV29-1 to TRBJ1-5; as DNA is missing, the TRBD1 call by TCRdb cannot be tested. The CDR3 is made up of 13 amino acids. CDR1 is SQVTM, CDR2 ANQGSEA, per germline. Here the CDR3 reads CSAGGGGNQPQHF.

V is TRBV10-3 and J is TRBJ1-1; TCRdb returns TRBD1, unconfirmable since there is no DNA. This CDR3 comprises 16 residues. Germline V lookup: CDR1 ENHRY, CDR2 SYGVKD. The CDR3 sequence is CAISPLKTFQNTEAFF.

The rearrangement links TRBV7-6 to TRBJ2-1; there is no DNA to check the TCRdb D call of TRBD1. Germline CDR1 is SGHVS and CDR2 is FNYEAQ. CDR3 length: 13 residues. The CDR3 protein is CATQEKAQGEQFF.